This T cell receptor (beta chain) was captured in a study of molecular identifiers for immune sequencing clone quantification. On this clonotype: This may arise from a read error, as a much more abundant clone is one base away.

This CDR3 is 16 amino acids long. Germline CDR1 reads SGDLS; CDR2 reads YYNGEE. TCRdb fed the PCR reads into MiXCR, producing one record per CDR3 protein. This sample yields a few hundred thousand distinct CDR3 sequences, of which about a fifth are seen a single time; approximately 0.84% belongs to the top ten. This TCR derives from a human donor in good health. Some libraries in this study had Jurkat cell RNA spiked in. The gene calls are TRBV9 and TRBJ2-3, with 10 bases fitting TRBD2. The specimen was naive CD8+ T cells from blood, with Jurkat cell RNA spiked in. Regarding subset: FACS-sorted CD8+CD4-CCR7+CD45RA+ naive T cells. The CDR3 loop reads CASSRSLAGDTDAQYF. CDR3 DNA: TGTGCCAGCAGCCGTAGCCTAGCGGGGGACACAGATGCGCAGTATTTT.